What follows are 20 T cell receptor beta chains derived from one specimen sequenced in a study of T cell repertoires in cytomegalovirus infection. TCRdb re-called the reads with MiXCR, one entry per CDR3 protein. The sample consists of some 150,000 distinct CDR3 sequences, about 25% of them appearing once. What was sequenced was PBMCs. These receptors were taken from a human donor in good health (CMV status not recorded). Some clones in this sample may be carry-over from other donors' samples.

CDR3 residues: CASSLRPNTEAFF. The CDR3 DNA reads as TGTGCCAGCAGTTTACGTCCGAACACTGAAGCTTTCTTT. This rearrangement joins TRBV28 to TRBJ1-1; D unresolved. V was cut by 2 bases and J by 1 base, with 5 bases left in between. Germline loops: CDR1 MDHEN, CDR2 SYDVKM. The CDR3 contains 13 residues.

Concerning this clonotype: Since a much larger clone is just one base distant, this may be a read error. CDR3 protein: CASSPGTYNGQFF. The CDR3, as DNA: TGTGCCAGCAGCCCTGGGACCTACAATGGGCAGTTCTTC. The gene calls are TRBV12-3 or TRBV12-4 and TRBJ2-1, with D perhaps given as TRBD1 or TRBD2 (5 bases each). The CDR3 length is 13 residues.

This clonotype was seen at least ten times. The rearrangement joins TRBV7-9 to TRBJ2-3; 8 bases fit TRBD2. This CDR3 is built from 16 residues. Losses at the gene ends were 5 bases for V and 4 bases for J; bases not matched to a gene: 11. Germline loops: CDR1 SEHNR, CDR2 FQNEAQ (reference sequence). The DNA for the CDR3 is TGTGCCAGCAGCCCGAGGACCCCAGCGGGGGCAGATACGCAGTATTTT. It is translated as CASSPRTPAGADTQYF.

For this clonotype: Germline is not matched at one junction end, which may reflect a read error. The V and J genes are TRBV28 and TRBJ2-3; 10 positions agree with TRBD2. The CDR3 sequence is 11 residues long. Germline CDR1 and CDR2: MDHEN and SYDVKM. The CDR3 here is CATEASGRWDF. CDR3 nucleotides: TGTGCCACCGAGGCTAGCGGGAGATGGGATTTT.

This chain links TRBV5-4 with TRBJ2-7; perhaps D is TRBD1 or TRBD2 (5 bases each). CDR1 is SGHNT, CDR2 YYREEE, per germline (reference sequence). Trimming pared 2 bases from V and 6 bases from J, leaving 12 bases between. This CDR3 spans 13 amino acids. CDR3 in DNA: TGTGCCAGCAGCTTCCCAGGGAGCCCCGAGCAGTACTTC. This sequence encodes CASSFPGSPEQYF.

This clonotype was observed at least ten times. A junction end diverges from the germline sequence, so it may reflect a read error. V and J are TRBV19 and TRBJ1-2; perhaps TRBD1 as D (6 bases). This CDR3 region has 15 residues. Germline lookup yields CDR1 LNHDA and CDR2 SQIVND (reference sequence). Here the CDR3 DNA reads TGTGCCAGCAGTAGTGAGACTCAGGGGAACTATGGCTACACCTTC. This translates into CASSSETQGNYGYTF.

This clonotype was detected a few times. The J gene is TRBJ2-5, the V gene TRBV28; weak D call: TRBD1 (7 bases). The length of the CDR3 is 14 residues. Trimming pared 7 bases from V and 5 bases from J, leaving 17 bases between. The germline V gene has CDR1 MDHEN and CDR2 SYDVKM. DNA of the CDR3: TGTGCCAGCAAATCCCAGGGGGGATGGGAGACCCAGTACTTC. This sequence encodes CASKSQGGWETQYF.

The J gene is TRBJ2-3, the V gene TRBV7-6; D not certain. The CDR3 consists of 13 residues. Looked up from germline, CDR1 is SGHVS and CDR2 is FNYEAQ. Trimming cost V 5 bases and J 4 bases, with 10 bases left between them. The DNA of the CDR3 is TGTGCCAGCAGCCTTTACCCAGCAGATACGCAGTATTTT. It yields the protein CASSLYPADTQYF.

Comments on this clonotype: One end of the junction fails to match germline, which may point to a read error. This rearrangement joins TRBV5-3 to TRBJ2-1; tentatively, D is TRBD1 (6 bases). TRBV5-3 is flagged as an ORF with uncertain function. CDR3 size: 22 residues. The CDR3 loop reads CASSLAMVFGRGALTLNNEQFF. The CDR3 nucleotides read TGTGCCAGCAGCTTGGCTATGGTGTTCGGCAGGGGTGCCTTAACGCTTAACAATGAGCAGTTCTTC.

With respect to this clonotype: Lacking the conserved final phenylalanine or tryptophan, this CDR3 likely reflects a read error. The gene calls are TRBV11-2 and TRBJ2-4, with D hard to call. Germline V lookup: CDR1 SGHAT, CDR2 FQNNGV. The CDR3 has 16 residues. Between the trimmed V and J ends, which lost 5 bases and 0 bases, there was a span of 14 bases. The CDR3 nucleotides are TGTGCCAGCAGCCCCCGGGCAGCCCTAGCCAAAAACATTCAGTACTAC. As protein: CASSPRAALAKNIQYY.

This sequence joins TRBV4-1 and TRBJ1-2; TRBD1 matches 7 bases. Trimming removed 1 base from V and 4 bases from J; junction bases left unmatched: 3. The CDR3 spans 14 residues. Germline CDR1 and CDR2: MGHRA and YSYEKL. As DNA, the CDR3 is TGCGCCAGCAGCCAAGCGGCAGGGGGCTATGGCTACACCTTC. Amino acids: CASSQAAGGYGYTF.

This clonotype was counted between two and nine times. The chain couples TRBV5-4 to TRBJ2-3, with TRBD2 identical over 7 bases. This CDR3 has 15 residues. V lost 0 bases and J lost 4; bases outside the gene matches: 5. Germline-derived CDR1 and CDR2 are SGHNT and YYREEE (reference sequence). CDR3 DNA: TGTGCCAGCAGCTTGGATGGGAGGGCCCCAGATACGCAGTATTTT. Protein product: CASSLDGRAPDTQYF.

The chain has TRBV28 and TRBJ2-7; 7 nucleotides align to TRBD1. The germline gives CDR1 MDHEN, CDR2 SYDVKM. The CDR3 contains 13 residues. The CDR3 region is CAVGQPSSYEQYF. CDR3 nucleotides: TGTGCTGTGGGACAGCCGAGCTCCTACGAGCAGTACTTC.

Only a few counts were recorded for this clonotype. This chain uses TRBV4-2 with TRBJ2-3; 8 positions agree with TRBD1. The trim removed 0 bases at V and 3 bases at J, leaving 5 bases unmatched. There are 16 residues in the CDR3. CDR1 and CDR2 from the germline V gene are LGHNA and YNFKEQ. The CDR3 DNA is TGTGCCAGCAGCCAAGATGGGGGACAGGTTACAGATACGCAGTATTTT. Its translation: CASSQDGGQVTDTQYF.

This clonotype was seen a handful of times. V is TRBV3-1 and J is TRBJ2-1, with a weak D call TRBD1 (5 bases). Trimming cost V 0 bases and J 12 bases, with 24 bases left between them. CDR1 and CDR2 from the germline V gene are LGHDT and YNNKEL (reference sequence). The CDR3 totals 17 residues. CDR3 nucleotide sequence: TGTGCCAGCAGCCAAGAGGGGCTTTGGGTCCCCGACAAGGGGCAGTTCTTC. This gives the protein CASSQEGLWVPDKGQFF.

This clonotype showed up many times. The chain links TRBV7-2 to TRBJ1-2; D remains ambiguous. V lost 1 base to trimming and J lost 2 bases, with 8 bases between them. This CDR3 spans 14 amino acids. Per the germline V gene, CDR1 is SGHTA and CDR2 is FQGNSA. The CDR3 bases are TGTGCCAGCAGCTTAGAAACGGCAAACTATGGCTACACCTTC. Protein sequence: CASSLETANYGYTF.

This clonotype was seen ten or more times. The J gene is TRBJ1-2, the V gene TRBV7-2; D not certain. This CDR3 has 15 amino acids. Germline CDR1 is SGHTA and CDR2 is FQGNSA. V lost 2 bases and J lost 1, with 11 bases in between. The DNA for the CDR3 is TGTGCCAGCAGCTTAATGGGAGGGAGTAACTATGGCTACACCTTC. Its protein is CASSLMGGSNYGYTF.

This clonotype was found once. The rearrangement uses TRBV29-1 and TRBJ1-1, with D possibly being TRBD1 (6 bases). In germline, CDR1 is SQVTM, CDR2 ANQGSEA. Trimming took off 7 bases at V and 5 bases at J, with 11 bases between the two ends. This CDR3 spans 11 amino acids. Written as DNA, the CDR3 is TGCAGCGCTACACAGGGAACTGAAGCTTTCTTT. It codes for CSATQGTEAFF. Using reference TRBV29-1 and TRBJ1-1 for the parts outside the CDR3, the full variable domain is SAVISQKPSRDICQRGTSLTIQCQVDSQVTMMFWYRQQPGQSLTLIATANQGSEATYESGFVIDKFPISRPNLTFSTLTVSNMSPEDSSIYLCSATQGTEAFFGQGTRLTVV.

V usage is TRBV6-1 and J usage is TRBJ2-7, with D maybe TRBD1 (6 bases). Germline V gene lookup returns CDR1 MNHNS and CDR2 SASEGT. This CDR3 spans 12 amino acids. V gave up 6 bases and J gave up 5 bases, with 11 bases separating them. CDR3 nucleotide sequence: TGTGCCAGCAGAGAGAGGGGGAACGAGCAGTACTTC. It is translated as CASRERGNEQYF.

With respect to this clonotype: This sequence may be a read error, since a much larger clone differs from it by one base. The chain combines TRBV7-2 with TRBJ2-4; a possible D gene is TRBD1 (5 bases). The germline V and J ends were trimmed by 1 base and 4 bases, with 8 bases remaining between them. The germline CDR1 and CDR2 sequences are SGHTA and FQGNSA. This CDR3 comprises 14 residues. The CDR3 spells CTSSLVQEKNIQYF. As DNA, the CDR3 is TGTACCAGCAGCTTAGTACAGGAAAAAAACATTCAGTACTTC. Full variable domain (outside the CDR3, taken from reference TRBV7-2 and TRBJ2-4): GAGVSQSPSNKVTEKGKDVELRCDPISGHTALYWYRQSLGQGLEFLIYFQGNSAPDKSGLPSDRFSAERTGGSVSTLTIQRTQQEDSAVYLCTSSLVQEKNIQYFGAGTRLSVL.